The 2 T cell receptor beta chains in this list originate from one sample, sequenced in a study of blood T cell repertoires in COVID-19 (TCRdb year 2020). The library relied on the immunoSEQ multiplex PCR assay. In TCRdb, the immuneACCESS table is reduced to in-frame sequences with V and J assigned. These tables do not hold every clone; where another copy was compared, an unresolved V gene accounts for under half, and the others remain unexplained. The sample profile shows approximately 300,000 clones; 85% to 90% of them were found once. The top ten hold less than 11% of the sample. Sequencing input: PBMCs or T cells enriched from blood (not recorded which). These receptors were obtained from a woman in her late teens or twenties who had recovered from COVID-19.

In its sample, this clone was seen once. The rearrangement joins TRBV9 to TRBJ1-2; 7 bases line up with TRBD1. The CDR3 is 15 amino acids. CDR1 and CDR2 (germline): SGDLS, YYNGEE. Trimming cost V 3 bases and J 2 bases; bases outside gene matches: 7. The CDR3 DNA follows: TGTGCCAGCAGCGCCGGGACAGCGTTAAACTATGGCTACACCTTC. This codes for CASSAGTALNYGYTF.

The J gene is TRBJ1-1, the V gene TRBV5-1; D ambiguous. The germline CDR1 and CDR2 sequences are SGHRS and YFSETQ. The CDR3 sequence is 15 residues long. Trimming left V 4 bases short and J 1 base short, with 14 bases between. DNA of the CDR3: TGCGCCAGCAGCCGAGGGTCACTAACGAACACTGAAGCTTTCTTT. This codes for CASSRGSLTNTEAFF.